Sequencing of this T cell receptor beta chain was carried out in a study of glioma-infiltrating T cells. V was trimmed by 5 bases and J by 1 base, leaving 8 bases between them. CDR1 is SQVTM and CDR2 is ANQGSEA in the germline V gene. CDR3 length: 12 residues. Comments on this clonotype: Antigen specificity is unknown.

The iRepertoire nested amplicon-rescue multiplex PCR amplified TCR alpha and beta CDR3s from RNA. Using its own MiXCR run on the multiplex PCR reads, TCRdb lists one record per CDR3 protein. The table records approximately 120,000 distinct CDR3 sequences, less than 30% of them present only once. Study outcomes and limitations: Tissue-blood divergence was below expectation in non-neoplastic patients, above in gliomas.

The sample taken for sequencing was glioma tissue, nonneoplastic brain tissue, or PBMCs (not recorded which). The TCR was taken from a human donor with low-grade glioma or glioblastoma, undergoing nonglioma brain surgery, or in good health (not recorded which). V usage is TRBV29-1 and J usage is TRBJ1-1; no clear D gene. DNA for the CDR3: TGCAGCGTTCCTCACGGGAACACTGAAGCTTTCTTT. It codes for CSVPHGNTEAFF. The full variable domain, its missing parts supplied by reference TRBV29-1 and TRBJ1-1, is SAVISQKPSRDICQRGTSLTIQCQVDSQVTMMFWYRQQPGQSLTLIATANQGSEATYESGFVIDKFPISRPNLTFSTLTVSNMSPEDSSIYLCSVPHGNTEAFFGQGTRLTVV.